This T cell receptor beta chain was recorded in a study of blood T cell repertoires in COVID-19. The protocol was immunoSEQ multiplex PCR, while the TCRdb copy is restricted to in-frame clones and leaves out a portion. Seen here are 130,000 or so clones, roughly four fifths observed once, and the top ten hold roughly 1.5%. V shed 10 bases, J shed 3 bases, and the junction held 14 bases outside the gene matches. The germline V gene has CDR1 LNHDA and CDR2 SQIVND (reference sequence). CDR3 length equals 17 residues. This rearrangement joins TRBV19 to TRBJ2-3, with 12 bases that match TRBD2. Input material: peripheral blood. The clonotype comes from a human donor in a cohort sampled during active COVID-19. CDR3 coding DNA: TGTGCCACCAGAGGGCCGAGACTAGCGGGAGTTACAGATACGCAGTATTTT. It specifies CATRGPRLAGVTDTQYF.